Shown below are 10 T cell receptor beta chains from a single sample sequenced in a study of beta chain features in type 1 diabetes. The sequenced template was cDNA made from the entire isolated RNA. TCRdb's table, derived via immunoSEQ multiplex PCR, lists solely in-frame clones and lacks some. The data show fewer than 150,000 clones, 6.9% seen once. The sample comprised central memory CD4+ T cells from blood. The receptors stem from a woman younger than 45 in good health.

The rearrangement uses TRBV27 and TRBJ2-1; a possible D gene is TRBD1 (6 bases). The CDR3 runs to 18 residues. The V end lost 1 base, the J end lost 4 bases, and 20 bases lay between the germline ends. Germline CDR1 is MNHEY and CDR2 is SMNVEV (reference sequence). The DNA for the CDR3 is TGTGCCAGCAGTTTATTGACGCCCGGGACATTAACTTACAATGAGCAGTTCTTC. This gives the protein CASSLLTPGTLTYNEQFF.

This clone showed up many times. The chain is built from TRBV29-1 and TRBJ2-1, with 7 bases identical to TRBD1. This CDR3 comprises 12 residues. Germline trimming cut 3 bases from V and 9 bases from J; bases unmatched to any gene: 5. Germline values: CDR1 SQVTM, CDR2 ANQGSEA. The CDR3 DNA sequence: TGCAGCGTTGAGAGGGGGCGGGTTGAGCAGTTCTTC. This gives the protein CSVERGRVEQFF.

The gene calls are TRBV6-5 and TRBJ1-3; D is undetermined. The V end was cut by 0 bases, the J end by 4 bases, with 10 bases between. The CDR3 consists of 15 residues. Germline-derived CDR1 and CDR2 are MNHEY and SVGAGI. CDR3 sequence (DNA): TGTGCCAGCAGTTACTCTTTTCGGGGAGGAAACACCATATATTTT. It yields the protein CASSYSFRGGNTIYF.

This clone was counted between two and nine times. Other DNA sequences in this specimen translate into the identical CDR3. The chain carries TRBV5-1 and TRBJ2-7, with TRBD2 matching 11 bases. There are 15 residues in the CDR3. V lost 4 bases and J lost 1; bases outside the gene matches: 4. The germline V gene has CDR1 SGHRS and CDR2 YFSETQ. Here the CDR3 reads CASSLRLAGSYEQYF. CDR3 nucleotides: TGCGCCAGCAGCCTACGACTAGCGGGATCCTACGAGCAGTACTTC.

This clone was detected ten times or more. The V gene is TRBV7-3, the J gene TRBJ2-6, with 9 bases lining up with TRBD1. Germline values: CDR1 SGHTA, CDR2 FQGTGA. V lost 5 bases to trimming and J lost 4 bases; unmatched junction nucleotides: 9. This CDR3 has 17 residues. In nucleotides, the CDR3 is TGTGCCAGCAGCCCGACCGGGACAGGGTCCGGGGCCAACGTCCTGACTTTC. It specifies CASSPTGTGSGANVLTF.

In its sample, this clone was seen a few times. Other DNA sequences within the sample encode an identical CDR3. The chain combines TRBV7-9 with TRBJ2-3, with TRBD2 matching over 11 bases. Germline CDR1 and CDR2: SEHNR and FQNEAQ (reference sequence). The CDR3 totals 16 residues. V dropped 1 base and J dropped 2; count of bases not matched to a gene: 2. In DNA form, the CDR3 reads TGTGCCAGCAGCTTAGGACTAGCGGGACACACAGATACGCAGTATTTT. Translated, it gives CASSLGLAGHTDTQYF.

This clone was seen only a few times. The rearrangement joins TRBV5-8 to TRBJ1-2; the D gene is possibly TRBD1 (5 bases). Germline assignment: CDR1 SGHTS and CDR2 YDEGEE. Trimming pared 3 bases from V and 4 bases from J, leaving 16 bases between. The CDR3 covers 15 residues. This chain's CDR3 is CASSYGTSSGYGYTF. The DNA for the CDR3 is TGTGCCAGCAGCTACGGGACTTCCTCGGGCTATGGCTACACCTTC.

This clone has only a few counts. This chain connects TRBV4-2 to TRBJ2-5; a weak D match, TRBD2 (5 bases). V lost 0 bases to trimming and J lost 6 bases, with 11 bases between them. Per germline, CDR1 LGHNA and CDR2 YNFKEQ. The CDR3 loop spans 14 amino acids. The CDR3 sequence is CASSQEISVKTQYF. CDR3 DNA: TGTGCCAGCAGCCAAGAGATTAGCGTGAAGACCCAGTACTTC.

The CDR3 nucleotides read TGTGCCAGCAGCTTGCGGTCAGGGTCATGGCCAGTCGAGCAGTACTTC. Protein product: CASSLRSGSWPVEQYF. The chain joins TRBV5-4 to TRBJ2-7, with D possibly being TRBD1 (5 bases). The CDR3 is made up of 16 amino acids. Trimming took off 1 base at V and 6 bases at J, with 20 bases between the two ends. Germline lookup yields CDR1 SGHNT and CDR2 YYREEE (reference sequence).

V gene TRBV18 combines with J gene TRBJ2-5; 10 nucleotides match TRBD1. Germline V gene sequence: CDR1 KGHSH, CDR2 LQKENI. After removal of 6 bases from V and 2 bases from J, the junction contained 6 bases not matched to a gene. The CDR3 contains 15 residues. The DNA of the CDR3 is TGTGCCAGCTCCCGCGGACAGGGGGTTCAAGAGACCCAGTACTTC. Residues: CASSRGQGVQETQYF. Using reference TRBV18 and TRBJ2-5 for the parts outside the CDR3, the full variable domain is NAGVMQNPRHLVRRRGQEARLRCSPMKGHSHVYWYRQLPEEGLKFMVYLQKENIIDESGMPKERFSAEFPKEGPSILRIQQVVRGDSAAYFCASSRGQGVQETQYFGPGTRLLVL.